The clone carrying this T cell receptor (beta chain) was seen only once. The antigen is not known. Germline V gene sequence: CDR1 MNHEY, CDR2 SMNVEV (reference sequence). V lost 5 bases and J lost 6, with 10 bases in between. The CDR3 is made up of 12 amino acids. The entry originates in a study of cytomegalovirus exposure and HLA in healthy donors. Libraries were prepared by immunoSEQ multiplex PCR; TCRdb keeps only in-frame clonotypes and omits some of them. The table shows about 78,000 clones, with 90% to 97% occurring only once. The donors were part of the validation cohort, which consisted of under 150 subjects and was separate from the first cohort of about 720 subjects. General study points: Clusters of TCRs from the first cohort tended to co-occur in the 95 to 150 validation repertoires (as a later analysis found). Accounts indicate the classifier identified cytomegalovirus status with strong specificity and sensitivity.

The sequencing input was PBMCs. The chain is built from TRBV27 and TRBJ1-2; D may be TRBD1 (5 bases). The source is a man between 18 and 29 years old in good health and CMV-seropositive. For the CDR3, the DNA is TGTGCCAGCAGTAACAGGCTGCATGGCTACACCTTC. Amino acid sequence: CASSNRLHGYTF.